Listed below are T cell receptor beta chains from one sample, sequenced in a study of cytomegalovirus exposure and HLA in healthy donors. Here immunoSEQ multiplex PCR was the method, and the copy in TCRdb shows in-frame clones only, minus some. The sample yields about 150,000 clones, 83% seen once. Sequencing input: PBMCs. The receptors here all came from a man aged 35 to 55 in good health and CMV-seronegative. Each CDR3 is given with its conserved first and last residue. The order of the fields is J gene, clone size, V gene, D gene, CDR3 length, CDR3 protein, CDR3 DNA. D genes are given only for firm matches. Not every row has a clone size; where given, it reads once, few, many or a size class.

J gene: TRBJ2-7
clone size: -
V gene: TRBV7-7
D gene: TRBD2
CDR3 length: 16
CDR3 protein: CASSLVRTSGTYEQYF
CDR3 DNA: TGTGCTAGCAGCTTAGTGAGGACTAGCGGGACCTACGAGCAGTACTTC

J gene: TRBJ2-2
clone size: -
V gene: TRBV10-3
D gene: -
CDR3 length: 14
CDR3 protein: CAISVQGVGGELFF
CDR3 DNA: TGTGCCATCAGTGTACAGGGAGTTGGCGGGGAGCTGTTTTTT

J gene: TRBJ2-5
clone size: once
V gene: TRBV4-1
D gene: TRBD2
CDR3 length: 17
CDR3 protein: CASSQDMTSGDQETQYF
CDR3 DNA: TGCGCCAGCAGCCAAGATATGACTAGCGGAGATCAAGAGACCCAGTACTTC

J gene: TRBJ1-1
clone size: -
V gene: TRBV18
D gene: -
CDR3 length: 12
CDR3 protein: CASSRSGAEAFF
CDR3 DNA: TGTGCCAGCTCACGGTCAGGGGCTGAAGCTTTCTTT

J gene: TRBJ2-1
clone size: -
V gene: TRBV7-6
D gene: TRBD1
CDR3 length: 15
CDR3 protein: CASSLDPGQGREQFF
CDR3 DNA: TGTGCCAGCAGCTTAGATCCGGGACAGGGACGTGAGCAGTTCTTC

J gene: TRBJ2-7
clone size: -
V gene: TRBV9
D gene: -
CDR3 length: 14
CDR3 protein: CASSVVLSSYEQYF
CDR3 DNA: TGTGCCAGCAGCGTAGTTCTCAGCTCCTACGAGCAGTACTTC

J gene: TRBJ1-1
clone size: -
V gene: TRBV19
D gene: -
CDR3 length: 15
CDR3 protein: CASTPRGLMNTEAFF
CDR3 DNA: TGTGCCAGTACTCCTCGGGGGTTGATGAACACTGAAGCTTTCTTT

J gene: TRBJ1-4
clone size: -
V gene: TRBV7-2
D gene: -
CDR3 length: 14
CDR3 protein: CASSPVATNEKLFF
CDR3 DNA: TGTGCCAGCAGCCCCGTTGCAACTAATGAAAAACTGTTTTTT

J gene: TRBJ1-1
clone size: -
V gene: TRBV5-1
D gene: -
CDR3 length: 11
CDR3 protein: CASILGTEAFF
CDR3 DNA: TGCGCCAGCATCCTCGGGACAGAAGCTTTCTTT

J gene: TRBJ1-1
clone size: -
V gene: TRBV27
D gene: TRBD1
CDR3 length: 14
CDR3 protein: CASTLRRGDSEAFF
CDR3 DNA: TGTGCCAGCACCCTTAGAAGGGGGGACAGTGAAGCTTTCTTT

J gene: TRBJ2-5
clone size: -
V gene: TRBV2
D gene: TRBD1
CDR3 length: 14
CDR3 protein: CASSSGTGVETQYF
CDR3 DNA: TGTGCCAGCAGTTCCGGGACAGGGGTGGAGACCCAGTACTTC

J gene: TRBJ1-5
clone size: -
V gene: TRBV27
D gene: -
CDR3 length: 15
CDR3 protein: CASSPLQGLGQPQHF
CDR3 DNA: TGTGCCAGCAGTCCCCTACAGGGTTTAGGTCAGCCCCAGCATTTT

J gene: TRBJ1-1
clone size: few
V gene: TRBV7-9
D gene: -
CDR3 length: 12
CDR3 protein: CASSDSWSGAFF
CDR3 DNA: TGTGCCAGCAGCGACAGTTGGAGTGGAGCTTTCTTT

J gene: TRBJ2-1
clone size: -
V gene: TRBV5-1
D gene: TRBD2
CDR3 length: 15
CDR3 protein: CASGLAGGIYNEQFF
CDR3 DNA: TGCGCCAGCGGACTAGCGGGAGGAATCTACAATGAGCAGTTCTTC